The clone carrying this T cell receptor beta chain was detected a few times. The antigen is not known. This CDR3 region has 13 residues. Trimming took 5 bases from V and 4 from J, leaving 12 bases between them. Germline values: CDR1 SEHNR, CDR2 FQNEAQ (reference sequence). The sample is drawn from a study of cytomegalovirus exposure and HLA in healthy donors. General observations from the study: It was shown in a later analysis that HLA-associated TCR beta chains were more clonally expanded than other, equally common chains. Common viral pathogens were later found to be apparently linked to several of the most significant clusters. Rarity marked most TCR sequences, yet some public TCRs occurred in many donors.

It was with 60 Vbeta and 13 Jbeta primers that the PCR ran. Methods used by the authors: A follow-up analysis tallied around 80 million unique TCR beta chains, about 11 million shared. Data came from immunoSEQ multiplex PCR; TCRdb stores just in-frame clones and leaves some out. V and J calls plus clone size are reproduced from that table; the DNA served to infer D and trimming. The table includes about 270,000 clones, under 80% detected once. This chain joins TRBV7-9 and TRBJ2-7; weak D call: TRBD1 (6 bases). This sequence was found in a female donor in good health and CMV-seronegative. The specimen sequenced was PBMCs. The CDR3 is CASSRTQGYEQYF. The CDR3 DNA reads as TGTGCCAGCAGCCGCACCCAGGGGTACGAGCAGTACTTC.